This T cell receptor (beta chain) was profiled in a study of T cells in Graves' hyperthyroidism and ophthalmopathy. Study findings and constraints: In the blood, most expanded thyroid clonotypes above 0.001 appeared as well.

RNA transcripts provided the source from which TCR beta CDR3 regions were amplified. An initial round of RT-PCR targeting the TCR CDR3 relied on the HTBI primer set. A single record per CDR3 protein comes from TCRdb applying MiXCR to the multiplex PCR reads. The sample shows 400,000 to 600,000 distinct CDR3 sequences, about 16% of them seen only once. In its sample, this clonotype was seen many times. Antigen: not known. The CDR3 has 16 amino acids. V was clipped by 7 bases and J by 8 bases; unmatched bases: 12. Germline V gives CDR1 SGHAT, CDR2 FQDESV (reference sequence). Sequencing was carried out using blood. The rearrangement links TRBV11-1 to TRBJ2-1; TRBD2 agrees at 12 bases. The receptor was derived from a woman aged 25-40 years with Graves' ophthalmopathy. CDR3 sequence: CASTPLLAGGGDEQFF. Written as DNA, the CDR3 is TGTGCCAGCACCCCTCTACTAGCGGGAGGTGGGGATGAGCAGTTCTTC.